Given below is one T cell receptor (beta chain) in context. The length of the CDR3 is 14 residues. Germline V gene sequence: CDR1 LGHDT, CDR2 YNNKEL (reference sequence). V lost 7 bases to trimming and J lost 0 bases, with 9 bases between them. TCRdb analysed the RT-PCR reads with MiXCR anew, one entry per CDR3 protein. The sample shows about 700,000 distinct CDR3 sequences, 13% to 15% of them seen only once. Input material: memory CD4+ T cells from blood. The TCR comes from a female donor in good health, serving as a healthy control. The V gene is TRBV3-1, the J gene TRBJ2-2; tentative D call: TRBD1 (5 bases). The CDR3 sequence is CASIKGTNTGELFF. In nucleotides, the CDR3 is TGTGCCAGCATAAAGGGGACGAACACCGGGGAGCTGTTTTTT.